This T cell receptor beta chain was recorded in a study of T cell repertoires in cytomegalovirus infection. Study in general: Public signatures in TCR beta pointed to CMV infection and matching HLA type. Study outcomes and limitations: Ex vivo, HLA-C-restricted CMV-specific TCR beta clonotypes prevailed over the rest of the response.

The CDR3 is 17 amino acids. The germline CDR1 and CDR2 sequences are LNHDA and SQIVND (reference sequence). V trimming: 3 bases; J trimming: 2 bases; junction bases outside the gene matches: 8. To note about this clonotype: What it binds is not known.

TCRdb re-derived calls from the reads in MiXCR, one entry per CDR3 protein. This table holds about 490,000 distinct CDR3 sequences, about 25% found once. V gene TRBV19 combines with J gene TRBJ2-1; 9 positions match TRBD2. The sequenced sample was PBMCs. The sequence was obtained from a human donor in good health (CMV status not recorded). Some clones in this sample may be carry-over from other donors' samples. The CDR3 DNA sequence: TGTGCCAGTAGTATTAGGCTAGCGGGGTCCGCCTACAATGAGCAGTTCTTC. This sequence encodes CASSIRLAGSAYNEQFF.